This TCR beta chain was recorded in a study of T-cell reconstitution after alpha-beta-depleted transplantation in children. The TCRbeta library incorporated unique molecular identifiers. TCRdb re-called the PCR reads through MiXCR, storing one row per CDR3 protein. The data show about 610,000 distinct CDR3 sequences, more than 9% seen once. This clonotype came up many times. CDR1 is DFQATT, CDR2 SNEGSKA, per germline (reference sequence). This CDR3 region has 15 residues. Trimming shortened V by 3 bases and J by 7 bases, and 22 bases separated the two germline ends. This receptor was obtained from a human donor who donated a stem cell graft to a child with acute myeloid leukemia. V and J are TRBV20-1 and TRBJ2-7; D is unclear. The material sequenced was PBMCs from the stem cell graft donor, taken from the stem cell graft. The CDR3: CSASPLMTATREQYF. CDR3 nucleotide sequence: TGCAGTGCTAGCCCCCTGATGACGGCTACAAGGGAGCAGTACTTC.